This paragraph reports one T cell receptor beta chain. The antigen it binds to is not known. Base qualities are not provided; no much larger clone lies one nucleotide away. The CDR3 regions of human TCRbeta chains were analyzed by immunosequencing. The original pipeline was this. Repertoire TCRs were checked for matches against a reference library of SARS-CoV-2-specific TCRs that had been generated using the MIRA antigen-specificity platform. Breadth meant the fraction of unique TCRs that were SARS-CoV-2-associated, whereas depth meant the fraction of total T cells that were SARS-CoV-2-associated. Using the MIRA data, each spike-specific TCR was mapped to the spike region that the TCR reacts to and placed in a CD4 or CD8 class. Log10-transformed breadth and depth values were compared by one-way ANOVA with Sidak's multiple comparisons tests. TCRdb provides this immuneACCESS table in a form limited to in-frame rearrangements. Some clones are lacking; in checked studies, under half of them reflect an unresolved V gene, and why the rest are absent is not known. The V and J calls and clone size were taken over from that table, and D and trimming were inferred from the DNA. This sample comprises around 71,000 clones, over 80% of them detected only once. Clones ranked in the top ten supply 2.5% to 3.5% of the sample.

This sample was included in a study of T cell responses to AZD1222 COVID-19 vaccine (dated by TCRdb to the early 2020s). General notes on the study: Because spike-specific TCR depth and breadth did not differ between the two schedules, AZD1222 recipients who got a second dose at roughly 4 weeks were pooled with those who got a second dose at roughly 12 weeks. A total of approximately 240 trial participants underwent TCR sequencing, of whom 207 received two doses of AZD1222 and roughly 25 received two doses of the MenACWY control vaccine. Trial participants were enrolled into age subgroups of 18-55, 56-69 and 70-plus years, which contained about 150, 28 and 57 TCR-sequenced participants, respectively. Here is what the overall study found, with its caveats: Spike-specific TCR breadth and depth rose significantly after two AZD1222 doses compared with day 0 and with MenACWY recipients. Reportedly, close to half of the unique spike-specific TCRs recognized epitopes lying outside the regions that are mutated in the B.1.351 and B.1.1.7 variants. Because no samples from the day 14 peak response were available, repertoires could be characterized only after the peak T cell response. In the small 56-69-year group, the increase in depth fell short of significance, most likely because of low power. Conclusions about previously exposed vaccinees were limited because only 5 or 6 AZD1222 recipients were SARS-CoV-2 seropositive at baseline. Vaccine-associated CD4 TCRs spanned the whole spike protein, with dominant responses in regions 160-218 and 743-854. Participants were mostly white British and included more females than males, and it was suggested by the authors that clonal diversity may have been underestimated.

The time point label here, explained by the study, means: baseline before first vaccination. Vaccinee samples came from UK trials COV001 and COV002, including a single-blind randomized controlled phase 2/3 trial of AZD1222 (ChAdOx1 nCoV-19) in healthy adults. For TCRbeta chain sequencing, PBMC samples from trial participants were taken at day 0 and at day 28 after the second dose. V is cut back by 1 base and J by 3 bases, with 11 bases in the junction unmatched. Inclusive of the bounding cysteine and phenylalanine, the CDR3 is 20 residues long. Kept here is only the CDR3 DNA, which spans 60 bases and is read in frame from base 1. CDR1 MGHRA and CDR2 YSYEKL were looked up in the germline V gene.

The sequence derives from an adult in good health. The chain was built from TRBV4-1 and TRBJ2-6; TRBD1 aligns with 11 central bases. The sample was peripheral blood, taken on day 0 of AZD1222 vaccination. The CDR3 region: CASSQGGWTGGIFGANVLTF. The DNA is TGCGCCAGCAGCCAAGGAGGGTGGACAGGGGGCATCTTTGGGGCCAACGTCCTGACTTTC.